These T cell receptor beta chains were read from a single sample in a study of blood T cell repertoires in COVID-19. TCRdb's copy holds only in-frame clones and misses some; the assay was immunoSEQ multiplex PCR. The sample shows over 200,000 clones, approximately 90% of them seen only once. The sample comprised PBMCs or T cells enriched from blood (not recorded which). Receptors originate from a man between 35 and 55 years old who had recovered from COVID-19. The CDR3 runs from the conserved cysteine through the conserved F or W. Fields, in order: D gene, V gene, CDR3 protein. The D gene is left open where the match is weak.

d_call: TRBD2
v_call: TRBV11-2
cdr3_aa: CASSKGTSGKLDNEQFF

d_call: TRBD2
v_call: TRBV18
cdr3_aa: CASSRLARETQYF

d_call: TRBD1
v_call: TRBV6-5
cdr3_aa: CASSLPGQGFEKLFF

d_call: TRBD1
v_call: TRBV29-1
cdr3_aa: CSVCRSGTGGTDTQYF

d_call: TRBD1
v_call: TRBV7-2
cdr3_aa: CASSAIGTGKNSPLHF

d_call: -
v_call: TRBV19
cdr3_aa: CASSIPPTTSGNTIYF

d_call: TRBD2
v_call: TRBV28
cdr3_aa: CASSSPGSGRETQYF

d_call: -
v_call: TRBV4-2
cdr3_aa: CASSQDPQGPGNTIYF

d_call: -
v_call: TRBV12-3/TRBV12-4
cdr3_aa: CASSLSSAEAFF

d_call: -
v_call: TRBV10-2
cdr3_aa: CASIGFYGQQLSYEQYF

d_call: TRBD1
v_call: TRBV5-1
cdr3_aa: CASSLGESRGQDEQFF

d_call: TRBD1
v_call: TRBV24-1
cdr3_aa: CATSEDRATGELFF

d_call: TRBD1
v_call: TRBV14
cdr3_aa: CASSQSGTGLQFF

d_call: -
v_call: TRBV27
cdr3_aa: CASSLLQGLNEQFF

d_call: -
v_call: TRBV6-5
cdr3_aa: CASIVTGNTEAFF

d_call: -
v_call: TRBV5-1
cdr3_aa: CASSLSQGPGELFF

d_call: TRBD1
v_call: TRBV4-1
cdr3_aa: CASSLLGQGASYNEQFF

d_call: TRBD2
v_call: TRBV6-2/TRBV6-3
cdr3_aa: CASSYSVTSGSYEQYF

d_call: TRBD1
v_call: TRBV30
cdr3_aa: CAWAGGWGTEAFF

d_call: -
v_call: TRBV3-1/TRBV3-2
cdr3_aa: CASSQVSGSYEQYF

d_call: TRBD1
v_call: TRBV9
cdr3_aa: CASSPGQGIYEQYF

d_call: -
v_call: TRBV5-1
cdr3_aa: CASSLSTRPDTQYF

d_call: -
v_call: TRBV7-9
cdr3_aa: CASSFGTQPYEQYF

d_call: -
v_call: TRBV6-1
cdr3_aa: CASSEVHSGYNSPLHF

d_call: TRBD1
v_call: TRBV19
cdr3_aa: CASSQPRDRVGDTGELFF

d_call: -
v_call: TRBV28
cdr3_aa: CASSFGSENYGYTF

d_call: TRBD2
v_call: TRBV7-2
cdr3_aa: CASSFRAGRTDTQYF

d_call: TRBD2
v_call: TRBV28
cdr3_aa: CASSTDGLAGGKGYEQYF

d_call: -
v_call: TRBV6-1
cdr3_aa: CASSEEHGRQPQHF

d_call: TRBD2
v_call: TRBV7-8
cdr3_aa: CASGRLAGGSTDTQYF

d_call: TRBD1
v_call: TRBV5-4
cdr3_aa: CASSRGQNQPQHF

d_call: TRBD1
v_call: TRBV7-2
cdr3_aa: CASSPTGGIRVYGYTF

d_call: TRBD2
v_call: TRBV19
cdr3_aa: CASTGVAGGSSRGGELFF

d_call: -
v_call: TRBV12-3/TRBV12-4
cdr3_aa: CASSLGGNEQYF

d_call: -
v_call: TRBV5-1
cdr3_aa: CASSLGMGPSHEQYF

d_call: -
v_call: TRBV18
cdr3_aa: CASRLEGINQPQHF

d_call: -
v_call: TRBV27
cdr3_aa: CASSLSKGQGRDGYTF

d_call: -
v_call: TRBV5-1
cdr3_aa: CASSVAGPPSYEQYF

d_call: TRBD1
v_call: TRBV24-1
cdr3_aa: CATSDTGTGYEQYF

d_call: TRBD2
v_call: TRBV4-1
cdr3_aa: CASSHTGGSSAGGPRETQYF

d_call: -
v_call: TRBV28
cdr3_aa: CASSFGPPPYGYTF

d_call: -
v_call: TRBV2
cdr3_aa: CASSDGVVKGYNSPLHF

d_call: TRBD1
v_call: TRBV3-1/TRBV3-2
cdr3_aa: CASNMGQLNTGELFF

d_call: TRBD1
v_call: TRBV2
cdr3_aa: CASSVAPDREYSTEAFF

d_call: -
v_call: TRBV28
cdr3_aa: CASSLRLSGSPLHF

d_call: -
v_call: TRBV5-4
cdr3_aa: CASSLSPSDGWYF

d_call: -
v_call: TRBV7-9
cdr3_aa: CASSTGQDGRTQPQHF

d_call: -
v_call: TRBV5-4
cdr3_aa: CASNAADTQYF